The sequence of this T cell receptor (beta chain) was determined in a study of OX40 agonist ivuxolimab in advanced cancers. Looking at the study overall: The costimulatory receptor OX40 (CD134) was targeted by ivuxolimab, a fully human IgG2 agonistic monoclonal antibody. Intravenous ivuxolimab was administered to patients every 2 weeks at six dose levels: 0.01, 0.1, 0.3, 1.5, 3 and 10 mg/kg. Of the roughly 52 dose-escalation patients, hepatocellular carcinoma was present in around 20, melanoma in approximately 15, renal cell carcinoma in 9 and head and neck cancer in 9. A male proportion of about 79% and a mean age of 60 years, ranging from about 20 to 80, were recorded for the dose-escalation cohort. Prior anti-PD-1, anti-PD-L1 or anti-CTLA-4 therapy was permitted, and about 40% of dose-escalation patients had received checkpoint inhibitors. Partial responses occurred in three dose-escalation patients, of whom one had hepatocellular carcinoma and two had cutaneous melanoma. Peripheral TCRbeta sequencing was intended to test whether TCR sequence diversity was altered and clonal T-cell expansion was caused by ivuxolimab. The paper covers the monotherapy dose-escalation part of the phase I ivuxolimab trial, which included N = 52 patients.

The trial excluded patients who had a history of autoimmune disease or who were on systemic immunosuppression. In every dose cohort, peripheral blood was drawn for TCR sequencing at baseline, cycle 4 day 1, and cycle 7 day 1. The samples were drawn from a first-in-human, open-label, multicenter phase I dose-escalation trial of ivuxolimab. The trial enrolled adults with locally advanced or metastatic head and neck squamous cell, hepatocellular, melanoma or renal cell carcinoma. CD4+ and CD8+ T cells were sorted separately from peripheral blood before TCR sequencing. The research as a whole found: Low levels of normalized T-cell clonal expansion were also seen in some patients who did not respond. In the 0.1-3.0 mg/kg groups, partial responders had among the lowest normalized peripheral clonal expansion, particularly in CD8+ T cells. On average, CD8+ T cells showed more expanded clones than CD4+ T cells after ivuxolimab. The antigen specificity of the peripheral T cells that underwent clonal expansion was not determined. At doses of 0.1 to 3.0 mg/kg, clonal expansion of both CD4+ and CD8+ T cells in blood was seen between baseline and week 6.

Points on this clone: Its target antigen remains unknown. No clone much larger than this one lies a single base away; base qualities are absent.

Genomic DNA was isolated from the sorted cells so that the TCRbeta CDR3 region could be sequenced. The immunoSEQ Assay was used for sequencing of TCRbeta CDR3 regions. TCRdb stores this immuneACCESS table with in-frame sequences only. Part of the clones is absent; in the studies checked, under half of the shortfall reflects unresolved V genes, and no reason is known for the rest. For this sample the table gives 100,000 or so clones, of which just over 90% were detected only once. In total, the top ten clones hold 0.31% of the sample. The source of this sequence is an adult with an advanced solid tumor such as melanoma, head and neck, liver or kidney cancer. Sequenced here: CD4+ or CD8+ T cells sorted from blood, sampled in a trial of the OX40 agonist ivuxolimab.

The sequenced DNA: TGCGCCAGCAGCTTGGGACACCACGGACTAGCGGGAGGGAAGAACACCGGGGAGCTGTTTTTT. Its translation reads: CASSLGHHGLAGGKNTGELFF. This receptor chain uses TRBV5-1 and TRBJ2-2, and 15 bases in between align with TRBD2. CDR1 and CDR2, per the germline V gene, are SGHRS and YFSETQ. The CDR3, cysteine through phenylalanine, is 21 amino acids long. Only the CDR3 DNA stays, 63 bases, in frame from base 1. Trimming leaves V shorter by 0 bases and J shorter by 1 base, with the junction holding 10 bases beyond the gene matches.